These T cell receptor beta chains were read from a single sample in a study of OX40 agonist ivuxolimab in advanced cancers. Only in-frame clones appear in the TCRdb table, and some are missing; sequencing was by immunoSEQ multiplex PCR. This table has fewer than 100,000 clones, roughly 90% appearing once. The sample here was CD4+ or CD8+ T cells sorted from blood, taken in a trial of the OX40 agonist ivuxolimab. The source is an adult with an advanced solid tumor such as melanoma, head and neck, liver or kidney cancer. CDR3s include the opening cysteine and the closing phenylalanine or tryptophan. The D gene is left open where the match is weak. Clone size is given for some rows only: seen once, a few or many times, or a class if the clone is expanded.

.	TRBV5-1	.	TRBJ2-7	TGCGCCAGCAGCTTGGGTCCGGACTCCTACGAGCAGTACTTC	CASSLGPDSYEQYF
.	TRBV4-2	.	TRBJ2-2	TGTGCCAGCAGCCATCTTCTTATGGGGTCCCGGCGAGGGAACACCGGGGAGCTGTTTTTT	CASSHLLMGSRRGNTGELFF
.	TRBV6-6	.	TRBJ1-1	TGTGCCAGCAGCCGTCCGGGGTGGGGAAGGGCTTTCTTT	CASSRPGWGRAFF
.	TRBV5-1	.	TRBJ1-1	TGCGCCAGCAGCTTGGGTGGGTGGGAGAGTGAAGCTTTCTTT	CASSLGGWESEAFF
.	TRBV5-5	.	TRBJ2-6	TGTGCCAGCAGCTTGGCCCGCGGGGCCAACGTCCTGACTTTC	CASSLARGANVLTF
.	TRBV19	.	TRBJ2-5	TGTGCCAGTGGTAGAAGTCCCGGACCTGAAGAGACCCAGTACTTC	CASGRSPGPEETQYF
.	TRBV5-1	TRBD2	TRBJ2-1	TGCGCCAGCAGCCGTAGACTAGCGGGGGTGAGTGAGCAGTTCTTC	CASSRRLAGVSEQFF
.	TRBV27	TRBD2	TRBJ2-5	TGTGCCAGCAGTTTATACGTTGCGGGGGGGCCCGAGGAGACCCAGTACTTC	CASSLYVAGGPEETQYF
.	TRBV5-1	TRBD1	TRBJ2-7	TGCGCCAGCAGCCTAGGGACAGGACCTGCCTACGAGCAGTACTTC	CASSLGTGPAYEQYF
.	TRBV5-1	TRBD2	TRBJ2-3	TGCGCCAGCAGCCCTACTAGCGGGGGGGCTGACGATACGCAGTATTTT	CASSPTSGGADDTQYF
.	TRBV15	.	TRBJ2-5	TGTGCCACCAGCAGGGCCCAAGAGACCCAGTACTTC	CATSRAQETQYF
few	TRBV29-1	.	TRBJ2-3	TGCAGCGTTGAAGGCCTTCGGCGGCGGGGCACAGATACGCAGTATTTT	CSVEGLRRRGTDTQYF
.	TRBV5-1	.	TRBJ2-1	TGCGCCAGCAGCTTGGCGACTCACTCCTACAATGAGCAGTTCTTC	CASSLATHSYNEQFF
.	TRBV28	.	TRBJ2-7	TGTGCCAGCAGTTTCGTGGGCGAGCAGTACTTC	CASSFVGEQYF
.	TRBV12-5	.	TRBJ2-3	TGTGCTAGTGGGGCCAGAGGGGGGTTATCAGATACGCAGTATTTT	CASGARGGLSDTQYF
.	TRBV7-9	.	TRBJ2-7	TGTGCCAGCAGCTTAACGGCGGGATCCTACGAGCAGTACTTC	CASSLTAGSYEQYF
.	TRBV11-1	.	TRBJ2-7	TGTGCCAGCAGCAACCTGCCGGACACACCCGAGCAGTACTTC	CASSNLPDTPEQYF
once	TRBV7-9	.	TRBJ1-3	TGTGCCAGCAGCTTAGGGACATCTGGAAACACCATATATTTT	CASSLGTSGNTIYF
.	TRBV5-1	.	TRBJ2-5	TGCGCCAGCAGCTTCGGAAGGGCACTCCCACAAGAGACCCAGTACTTC	CASSFGRALPQETQYF
few	TRBV19	.	TRBJ2-7	TGTGCCAGTAGTCCCTACGTGACAGGTTACGAGCAGTACTTC	CASSPYVTGYEQYF
.	TRBV5-1	.	TRBJ2-7	TGCGCCAGCAGCCCTTCGCCAGCCGAAGAGCAGTACTTC	CASSPSPAEEQYF
few	TRBV2	TRBD1	TRBJ1-6	TGTGCCAGCAGGGCGACAGGGGAGACCTCACCCCTCCACTTT	CASRATGETSPLHF
.	TRBV28	.	TRBJ1-5	TGTGCCAGCAGTTTTCCCGGCAGGGGCAATCAGCCCCAGCATTTT	CASSFPGRGNQPQHF
.	TRBV5-6	TRBD1	TRBJ2-5	TGTGCCAGCAGCCGGACAGGGGTTCAAGAGACCCAGTACTTC	CASSRTGVQETQYF
.	TRBV19	.	TRBJ2-7	TGTGCCAGTAGTATGGAAGACCAAGCCTACGAGCAGTACTTC	CASSMEDQAYEQYF
.	TRBV5-1	TRBD2	TRBJ2-4	TGCGCCAGCAGCTTGGCCTCTAGCGGGAGTTCAGTCTCGGTAGCCAAAAACATTCAGTACTTC	CASSLASSGSSVSVAKNIQYF
.	TRBV5-1	TRBD1	TRBJ2-7	TGCGCCAGCAGCTCGCAGGGGGTCAACGAGCAGTACTTC	CASSSQGVNEQYF
.	TRBV5-8	.	TRBJ2-3	TGTGCCAGCAGCTTTGGAGGGAGAGCGGATACGCAGTATTTT	CASSFGGRADTQYF
.	TRBV10-2	TRBD2	TRBJ2-5	TGCGCCAGCACCCTAGCGGGAGAAGAGACCCAGTACTTC	CASTLAGEETQYF